This T cell receptor beta chain was sequenced for a study of cytomegalovirus exposure and HLA in healthy donors. Study overall: Earlier findings included 100 million to 130 million unique TCR beta sequences obtained from 150 million to 200 million T cells. Of some 400 genotyped donors, about 80% clustered with self-reported Caucasian donors.

Researchers ran the PCR with 60 Vbeta and 13 Jbeta primers. The data were produced by immunoSEQ multiplex PCR, yet TCRdb's version contains in-frame clones alone and is incomplete. The table has approximately 170,000 clones, over 70% seen once. Per the germline V gene, CDR1 is SGHTA and CDR2 is FQGTGA. The CDR3 spans 16 residues. The ends lost 4 bases at V and 4 bases at J; junction bases unmatched: 10. Sequencing was performed on PBMCs. V gene TRBV7-3 combines with J gene TRBJ2-3, with TRBD1 identical over 8 bases. This clonotype was obtained from a female donor in good health and CMV-seronegative. Written as DNA, the CDR3 is TGTGCCAGCAGCTCAGTAGGGGCAGGGGGCGCAGATACGCAGTATTTT. Protein sequence: CASSSVGAGGADTQYF.